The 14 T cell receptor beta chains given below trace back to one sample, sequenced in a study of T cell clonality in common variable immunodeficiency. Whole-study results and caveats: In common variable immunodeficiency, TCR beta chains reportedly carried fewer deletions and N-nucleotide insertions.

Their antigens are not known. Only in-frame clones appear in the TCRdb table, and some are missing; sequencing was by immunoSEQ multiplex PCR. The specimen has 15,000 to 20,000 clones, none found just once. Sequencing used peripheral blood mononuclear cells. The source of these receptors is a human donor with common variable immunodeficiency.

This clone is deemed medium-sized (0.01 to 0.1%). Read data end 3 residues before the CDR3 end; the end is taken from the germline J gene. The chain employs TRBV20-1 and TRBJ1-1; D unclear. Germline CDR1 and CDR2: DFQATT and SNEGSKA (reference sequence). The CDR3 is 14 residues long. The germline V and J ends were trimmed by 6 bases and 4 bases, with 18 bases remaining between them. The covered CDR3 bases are TGCAGTGCGATCGCTTCGCATGGCTCCACTGAA. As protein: CSAIASHGSTE. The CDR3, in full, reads CSAIASHGSTEAFF.

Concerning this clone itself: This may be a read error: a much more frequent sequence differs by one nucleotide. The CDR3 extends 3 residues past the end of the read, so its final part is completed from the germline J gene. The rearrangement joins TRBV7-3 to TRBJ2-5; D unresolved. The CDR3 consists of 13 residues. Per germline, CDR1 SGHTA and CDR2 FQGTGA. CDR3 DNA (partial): TGTTCCAGCAGCTCCTCGTACCAAGAGACC. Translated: CSSSSSYQET. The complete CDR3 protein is CSSSSSYQETQYF. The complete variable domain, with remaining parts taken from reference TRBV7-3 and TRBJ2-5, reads GAGVSQTPSNKVTEKGKYVELRCDPISGHTALYWYRQSLGQGPEFLIYFQGTGAADDSGLPNDRFFAVRPEGSVSTLKIQRTERGDSAVYLCSSSSSYQETQYFGPGTRLLVL.

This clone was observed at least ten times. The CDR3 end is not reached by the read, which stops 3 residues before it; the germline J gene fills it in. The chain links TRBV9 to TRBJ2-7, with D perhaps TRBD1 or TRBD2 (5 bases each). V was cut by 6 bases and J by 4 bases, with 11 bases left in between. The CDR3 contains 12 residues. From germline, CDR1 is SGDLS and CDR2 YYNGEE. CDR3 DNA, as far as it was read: TGTGCCAGCACCAGGGAGCTTTACGAG. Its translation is CASTRELYE. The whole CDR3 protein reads CASTRELYEQYF.

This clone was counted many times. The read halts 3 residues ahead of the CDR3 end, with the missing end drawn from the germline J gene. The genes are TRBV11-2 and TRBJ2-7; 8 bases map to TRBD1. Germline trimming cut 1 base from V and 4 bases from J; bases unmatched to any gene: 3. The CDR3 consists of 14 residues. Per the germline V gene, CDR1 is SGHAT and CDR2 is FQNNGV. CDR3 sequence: CASSLGTGGYEQYF. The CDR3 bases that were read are TGTGCCAGCAGCTTAGGTACAGGGGGTTACGAG.

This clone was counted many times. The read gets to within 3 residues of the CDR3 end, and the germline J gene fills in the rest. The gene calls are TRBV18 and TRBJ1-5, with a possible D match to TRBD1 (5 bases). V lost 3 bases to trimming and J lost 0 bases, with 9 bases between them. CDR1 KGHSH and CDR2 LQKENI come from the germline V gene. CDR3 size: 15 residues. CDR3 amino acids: CASSPGTHSNQPQHF. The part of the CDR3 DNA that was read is TGTGCCAGCTCACCCGGGACTCATAGCAATCAGCCC.

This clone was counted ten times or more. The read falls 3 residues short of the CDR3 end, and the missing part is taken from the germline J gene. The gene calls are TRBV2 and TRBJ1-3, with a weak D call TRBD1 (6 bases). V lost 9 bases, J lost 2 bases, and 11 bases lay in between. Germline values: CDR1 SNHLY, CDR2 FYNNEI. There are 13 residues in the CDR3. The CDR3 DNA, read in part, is TGTGCCAGTAAAACAGGGACTGGAAACACC. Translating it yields CASKTGTGNT. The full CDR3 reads CASKTGTGNTIYF.

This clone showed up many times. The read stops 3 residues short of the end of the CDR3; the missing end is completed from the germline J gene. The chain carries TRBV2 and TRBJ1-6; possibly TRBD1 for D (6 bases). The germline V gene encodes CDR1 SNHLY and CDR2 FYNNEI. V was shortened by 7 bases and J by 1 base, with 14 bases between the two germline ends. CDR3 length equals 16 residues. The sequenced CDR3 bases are TGTGCCAGCACCCCGGAAGGGGGATCCTATAATTCACCC. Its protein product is CASTPEGGSYNSP. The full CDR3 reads CASTPEGGSYNSPLHF.

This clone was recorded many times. CDR3 sequence: CASSATGPGANVLTF. CDR3 DNA (partial): TGTGCCAGCAGCGCGACAGGTCCCGGGGCCAACGTC. The chain uses TRBV9 and TRBJ2-6; D possibly corresponds to TRBD1 (6 bases). Read coverage stops 3 residues before the CDR3 terminus; the germline J gene supplies the remainder. The V gene's germline CDR1 is SGDLS and CDR2 YYNGEE. The V gene lost 3 bases and the J gene lost 4 bases, with 11 bases spanning the gap. The CDR3 is 15 residues long. Filled out from reference TRBV9 and TRBJ2-6, the complete variable domain reads DSGVTQTPKHLITATGQRVTLRCSPRSGDLSVYWYQQSLDQGLQFLIQYYNGEERAKGNILERFSAQQFPDLHSELNLSSLELGDSALYFCASSATGPGANVLTFGAGSRLTVL.

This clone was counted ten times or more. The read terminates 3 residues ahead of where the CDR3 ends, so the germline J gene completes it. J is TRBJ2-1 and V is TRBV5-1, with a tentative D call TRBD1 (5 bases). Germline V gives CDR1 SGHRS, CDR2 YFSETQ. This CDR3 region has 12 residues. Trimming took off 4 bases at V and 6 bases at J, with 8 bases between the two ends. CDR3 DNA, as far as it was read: TGCGCCAGCAGCCAGGGAAGCAATGAG. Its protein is CASSQGSNE. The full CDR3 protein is CASSQGSNEQFF.

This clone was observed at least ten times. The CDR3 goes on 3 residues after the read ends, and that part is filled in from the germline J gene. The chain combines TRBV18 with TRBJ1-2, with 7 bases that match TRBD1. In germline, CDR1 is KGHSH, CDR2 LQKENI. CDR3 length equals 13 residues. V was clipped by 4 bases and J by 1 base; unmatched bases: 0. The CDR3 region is CASSRDSNYGYTF. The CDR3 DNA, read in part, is TGTGCCAGCTCACGGGACAGTAACTATGGC.

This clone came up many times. This chain's CDR3 is CSAPGPQIQKLFF. The sequenced CDR3 bases are TGCAGTGCTCCGGGTCCCCAGATCCAAAAA. V usage is TRBV20-1 and J usage is TRBJ1-4; D is unresolved. The CDR3 extends 3 residues past the end of the read, so its final part is completed from the germline J gene. Deletions cut 5 bases from V and 9 bases from J, with 16 bases between. The germline V gene has CDR1 DFQATT and CDR2 SNEGSKA (reference sequence). This CDR3 region has 13 residues.

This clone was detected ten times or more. Incomplete CDR3 DNA: TGCGCCAGCAGTGAAACCCCGGACACTGAA. Its protein product is CASSETPDTE. The complete CDR3 protein is CASSETPDTEAFF. The rearrangement joins TRBV10-1 to TRBJ1-1; D is undetermined. The missing CDR3 end, 3 residues past where the read stops, is filled in from the germline J gene. The V gene lost 3 bases and the J gene lost 3 bases, with 8 bases spanning the gap. The CDR3 contains 13 residues. Germline V gene lookup returns CDR1 WNHNN and CDR2 SYGVQD (reference sequence).

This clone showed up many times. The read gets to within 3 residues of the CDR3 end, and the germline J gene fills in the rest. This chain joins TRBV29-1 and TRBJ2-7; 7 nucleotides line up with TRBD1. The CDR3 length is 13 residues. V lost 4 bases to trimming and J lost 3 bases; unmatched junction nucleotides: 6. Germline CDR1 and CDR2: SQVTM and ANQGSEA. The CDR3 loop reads CSVAPPGGYEQYF. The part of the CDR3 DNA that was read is TGCAGCGTTGCCCCACCAGGGGGCTACGAG.

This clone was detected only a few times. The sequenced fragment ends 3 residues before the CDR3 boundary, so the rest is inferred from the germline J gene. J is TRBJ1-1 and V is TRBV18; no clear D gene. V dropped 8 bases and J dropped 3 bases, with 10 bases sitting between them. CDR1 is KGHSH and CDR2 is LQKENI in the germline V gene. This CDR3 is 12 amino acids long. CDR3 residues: CASAVADTEAFF. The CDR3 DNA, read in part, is TGTGCCAGCGCAGTCGCGGACACTGAA.